This T cell receptor (beta chain) was recorded in a study of T cell changes during pregnancy in multiple sclerosis. Only in-frame clones appear in the TCRdb table, and some are missing; sequencing was by immunoSEQ multiplex PCR. The repertoire holds about 44,000 clones, with roughly 92% as singletons. This CDR3 is 17 amino acids long. The V segment lost 3 bases and the J segment 4 bases; nucleotides outside the gene matches: 10. The germline V gene encodes CDR1 MNHEY and CDR2 SMNVEV (reference sequence). The V gene is TRBV27, the J gene TRBJ2-5, with 11 bases lining up with TRBD2. The TCR originated in a female donor with multiple sclerosis, enrolled in a pregnancy study. Sequencing was performed on CD4+ T cells from peripheral blood mononuclear cells, taken in the first trimester of pregnancy. The CDR3 region is CASSFSGRAFGRETQYF. The CDR3 nucleotides read TGTGCCAGCAGTTTTAGCGGGAGGGCCTTTGGCCGAGAGACCCAGTACTTC.